This T cell receptor beta chain was obtained from a study of T cell repertoires in cytomegalovirus infection (dated by TCRdb to between 2018 and 2021). For the wider study: Donor HLA type was relevant to the analysis, because carriage of CMV infection together with the matching HLA type was indicated by public TCR beta signatures. What the study reported, not specific to this receptor: In both this cohort and an independent cohort of 352 donors, the cumulative frequency of public TCR beta family members distinguished carriers of CMV infection plus the relevant HLA type. The ex vivo response was dominated by HLA-C-restricted CMV-specific TCR beta clonotypes, which also provided the single most frequent clonotype in two of eight donors.

This clonotype was found a few times. This clone's antigen is unknown. No qualities accompany the bases; no much larger clone lies one base away. Sequencing was performed on an Illumina HiSeq 1500. TCRdb trimmed the raw reads at Q25, called clones with MiXCR and kept productive beta chains. Under each unique CDR3 protein, matching rows form one entry showing the most common genes and DNA. The table for this sample lists 60,000 to 85,000 distinct CDR3 sequences; around 21% of them were counted only once. The ten largest make up 79% of the sample. The V and J ends are trimmed by 3 bases and 4 bases, leaving 11 bases between them. CDR1 and CDR2 are drawn from the germline V gene: KGHDR, SFDVKD. There are 15 amino acids in the CDR3, from cysteine to phenylalanine inclusive. The DNA shown is the 45-base CDR3, in frame from base 1.

This TCR derives from a human donor in good health (CMV status not recorded). Some clones in this sample may be carry-over from other donors' samples. The receptor chain draws on TRBV24-1 and TRBJ2-2, with a weak D call of TRBD1 (5 bases match). The material sequenced was PBMCs, sequenced either directly or after in vitro stimulation (not recorded which). The bases read TGTGCCACCAGTGATCCCGGACAATTCACCGGGGAGCTGTTTTTT. Its product reads: CATSDPGQFTGELFF.